The 24 T cell receptor beta chains below all came from one sample that was sequenced in a study of read filtering for tumor transcriptome and immune sequencing. From around 440 ng of RNA, a library with molecular barcoded alpha/delta and beta/gamma adaptors was made. TCRdb independently ran MiXCR on the reads; one entry per CDR3 protein. This sample has 15,000 to 20,000 distinct CDR3 sequences, with 22% found just once. The sample taken for sequencing was a population of CD138-negative cells sorted from bone marrow. Receptor source: a donor at least 40 years old with multiple myeloma.

Ten or more counts support this clonotype. The junction departs from germline at one end; a sequencing error may be responsible. J is TRBJ2-5 and V is TRBV7-7; the D is unclear. The V gene's germline CDR1 is SSHAT and CDR2 FNYEAQ (reference sequence). The CDR3 loop spans 13 amino acids. The CDR3 DNA reads as TGTGCTAGCACCGCGAACACCCAAGAGACCCAGTACTTC. It specifies CASTANTQETQYF.

A remark on this clonotype: Lacking the conserved final phenylalanine or tryptophan, this CDR3 likely reflects a read error. The chain has TRBV11-2 and TRBJ2-2; no firm D call. Trimming took off 3 bases at V and 5 bases at J, with 4 bases between the two ends. This CDR3 comprises 12 residues. CDR1 is SGHAT, CDR2 FQNNGV, per germline. The CDR3 protein is CASSLETGELFS. The CDR3 DNA is TGTGCCAGCAGCTTGGAGACCGGGGAGCTGTTTTCT.

This clonotype turned up a few times. A much bigger clone sits one base away, suggesting this may be a read error. V usage is TRBV4-2 and J usage is TRBJ2-1; 8 bases line up with TRBD2. The trim removed 5 bases at V and 9 bases at J, leaving 15 bases unmatched. CDR3 size: 16 residues. CDR1 and CDR2 from the germline V gene are LGHNA and YNFKEQ. The CDR3 DNA sequence: TGTGCCAGCAGCAGCCAAGCAGGCCGGGAGGGTGGTGAGCAGTTCTTC. Translation gives CASSSQAGREGGEQFF.

This chain connects TRBV5-1 to TRBJ1-5; the D gene is possibly TRBD1 (5 bases). Trimming shortened V by 3 bases and J by 5 bases, and 18 bases separated the two germline ends. CDR3 length: 16 amino acids. Per the germline V gene, CDR1 is SGHRS and CDR2 is YFSETQ. In nucleotides, the CDR3 is TGCGCCAGCAGCTCCCGGGACCCAAGAGGGGATCAGCCCCAGCATTTT. This gives the protein CASSSRDPRGDQPQHF.

At least ten counts were recorded for this clonotype. This sequence joins TRBV29-1 and TRBJ2-2; a possible D gene is TRBD2 (5 bases). The germline V gene encodes CDR1 SQVTM and CDR2 ANQGSEA. This CDR3 has 13 amino acids. CDR3 residues: CSGSLKNTGELFF. CDR3 nucleotide sequence: TGCAGTGGGAGTTTGAAGAACACCGGGGAGCTGTTTTTT.

Regarding this clonotype: The junction and the germline gene differ at one end; a read error may be behind it. This chain joins TRBV6-2 or TRBV6-3 and TRBJ2-1; 8 bases agree with TRBD2. The CDR3 totals 13 residues. Germline CDR1 reads MNHEY; CDR2 reads SVGEGT. DNA for the CDR3: TGTGCCAGCGGGACTAGAGTTTTCCATGAACAGCTCTTC. Translation gives CASGTRVFHEQLF.

There are many counts of this clonotype. V is TRBV7-9 and J is TRBJ2-3, with 14 bases lining up with TRBD2. This CDR3 has 19 residues. Germline assignment: CDR1 SEHNR and CDR2 FQNEAQ (reference sequence). Unmatched junction bases numbered 6, after V lost 1 base and J lost 0 bases. CDR3 amino acids: CASSLGGLAGASSTDTQYF. CDR3 nucleotide sequence: TGTGCCAGCAGCTTAGGGGGACTAGCGGGAGCTTCCAGCACAGATACGCAGTATTTT.

Regarding this clonotype: Just one base apart from a much larger clone, this may be a read error. This sequence joins TRBV20-1 and TRBJ2-3, with 13 bases lining up with TRBD2. This CDR3 comprises 13 residues. The germline gives CDR1 DFQATT, CDR2 SNEGSKA (reference sequence). The CDR3 nucleotides read TGCAGTGGGACTAGCGGGAGTGGAGATAGGCAGTATTTT. Encoded protein: CSGTSGSGDRQYF.

This clonotype was counted many times. CDR3 loop: CASSQGVRHYSYNEQFF. Written as DNA, the CDR3 is TGTGCCAGCAGCCAAGGCGTCCGGCATTACTCCTACAATGAGCAGTTCTTC. The V gene is TRBV3-1, the J gene TRBJ2-1; no firm D call. The CDR3 runs to 17 residues. Germline V gene sequence: CDR1 LGHDT, CDR2 YNNKEL (reference sequence). Trimming cost V 1 base and J 0 bases, with 13 bases left between them.

This clonotype was observed many times. The rearrangement links TRBV12-3 or TRBV12-4 to TRBJ2-5; D unresolved. V was trimmed by 5 bases and J by 1 base, leaving 8 bases between them. The CDR3 is 13 amino acids. In DNA, the CDR3 is TGTGCCAGCAGTCAGAGCACCCAAGAGACCCAGTACTTC. Translated, it gives CASSQSTQETQYF.

On this clonotype itself: This sequence may be a read error, since a much larger clone differs from it by one base. The chain recombines TRBV14 with TRBJ2-7, with 8 bases fitting TRBD2. The CDR3 extends over 15 amino acids. Germline V CDR1 and CDR2: SGHDN, FVKESK. V shed 1 base, J shed 3 bases, and the junction held 5 bases outside the gene matches. The CDR3 region is CASSQAPAGDYEQYF. CDR3 nucleotides: TGTGCCAGCAGCCAAGCCCCAGCGGGAGACTACGAGCAGTACTTC.

This clonotype was counted a few times. A read error may account for a junction end that differs from germline. The chain carries TRBV2 and TRBJ2-3, with a tentative D call TRBD1 (6 bases). Germline V CDR1 and CDR2: SNHLY, FYNNEI. The CDR3 totals 14 residues. In nucleotides, the CDR3 is TGTGCCGGCAGATTAACAGGGATCACAGATACGCAGTATTTT. Residues: CAGRLTGITDTQYF. Full variable domain (outside the CDR3, taken from reference TRBV2 and TRBJ2-3): EPEVTQTPSHQVTQMGQEVILRCVPISNHLYFYWYRQILGQKVEFLVSFYNNEISEKSEIFDDQFSVERPDGSNFTLKIRSTKLEDSAMYFCAGRLTGITDTQYFGPGTRLTVL.

Within the sample, this clonotype is medium-sized. This chain connects TRBV7-9 to TRBJ2-1, with D possibly being TRBD1 (6 bases). Germline V gene lookup returns CDR1 SEHNR and CDR2 FQNEAQ (reference sequence). CDR3 length equals 12 residues. Trimming removed 5 bases at V and 7 bases at J, with 9 bases between. CDR3 coding DNA: TGTGCCAGCAGCCCTCAGGGGAATGAGCAGTTCTTC. Translated, it gives CASSPQGNEQFF.

This clonotype was seen many times. The V gene is TRBV4-1, the J gene TRBJ2-1; TRBD2 matches at 10 bases. Per germline, CDR1 MGHRA and CDR2 YSYEKL. This CDR3 comprises 14 residues. V trimming: 6 bases; J trimming: 3 bases; junction bases outside the gene matches: 2. CDR3: CASRLAGNYNEQFF. In nucleotides, the CDR3 is TGCGCCAGCAGACTAGCGGGAAACTACAATGAGCAGTTCTTC.

This clonotype occurred many times. V is TRBV29-1 and J is TRBJ2-5, with 11 bases aligning to TRBD2. The germline gives CDR1 SQVTM, CDR2 ANQGSEA. V lost 7 bases to trimming and J lost 5 bases; unmatched junction nucleotides: 9. The CDR3 has 14 residues. This chain's CDR3 is CSGTSGSSWETQYF. The CDR3 DNA follows: TGCAGCGGAACTAGCGGGAGTTCATGGGAGACCCAGTACTTC.

This clonotype counts as medium-sized. The chain uses TRBV30 and TRBJ1-1, with D uncertain. The V and J ends lost 3 bases and 11 bases respectively, with 13 bases between them. The CDR3 covers 11 residues. Germline V CDR1 and CDR2: GTSNPN, SVGIG (reference sequence). CDR3: CAWSGDRVAFF. The CDR3 nucleotides read TGTGCCTGGAGCGGGGATCGGGTGGCTTTCTTT.

Many counts were recorded for this clonotype. V is TRBV29-1 and J is TRBJ2-2; D call uncertain. Trimming stripped 2 bases from V and 5 bases from J, with 18 bases between. In germline, CDR1 is SQVTM, CDR2 ANQGSEA. The CDR3 sequence is 16 residues long. This chain's CDR3 is CSVEYSWPLRTGELFF. CDR3 sequence (DNA): TGCAGCGTTGAATACTCGTGGCCCCTGAGGACCGGGGAGCTGTTTTTT.

With regard to this clonotype: This clone may be a read error of a much larger clone one base away. This likely comes from a read error, as the CDR3 has no conserved phenylalanine or tryptophan at its end. V usage is TRBV6-2 or TRBV6-3 and J usage is TRBJ1-1; possibly TRBD1 for D (6 bases). This CDR3 spans 12 amino acids. Per the germline V gene, CDR1 is MNHEY and CDR2 is SVGEGT. Trimming removed 2 bases at V and 11 bases at J, with 12 bases between. For the CDR3, the DNA is TGTGCCAGCAGTTACACGAGGGGGATGGCTTTCCTT. Its translation: CASSYTRGMAFL.

This clonotype was seen many times. The rearrangement links TRBV6-2 or TRBV6-3 to TRBJ1-1, with D hard to call. This CDR3 contains 12 residues. The V gene lost 2 bases and the J gene lost 7 bases, with 8 bases spanning the gap. Germline V gene lookup returns CDR1 MNHEY and CDR2 SVGEGT. CDR3 nucleotide sequence: TGTGCCAGCAGTTACGGACTAGATGAAGCTTTCTTT. It encodes CASSYGLDEAFF.

This clonotype has only a few counts. This chain uses TRBV2 with TRBJ2-7; 10 bases map to TRBD2. The CDR3 has 14 amino acids. J was trimmed by 4 bases and V by 5 bases; bases with no gene match: 5. Per the germline V gene, CDR1 is SNHLY and CDR2 is FYNNEI. In nucleotides, the CDR3 is TGTGCCAGCAGTTCCGGGACTAGCGTATACGAGCAGTACTTC. Its protein is CASSSGTSVYEQYF.

In its sample, this clonotype was seen once. A read error may be the cause here, since a much bigger clone is one base away. The chain joins TRBV4-3 to TRBJ1-1; D gene uncertain. This CDR3 has 13 amino acids. Germline values: CDR1 LGHNA, CDR2 YSLEER. The CDR3 nucleotides read TGCACCAGCAGCCCCGTGGGCCCCCCTGAAGCTTTCTTT. Residues: CTSSPVGPPEAFF.

In its sample, this clonotype was seen many times. The V and J genes are TRBV7-2 and TRBJ2-7, with a possible D match to TRBD1 (6 bases). In germline, CDR1 is SGHTA, CDR2 FQGNSA. This CDR3 has 12 amino acids. Trimming stripped 5 bases from V and 2 bases from J, with 7 bases between. The CDR3 loop is CASSRDTYEQYF. The CDR3 region has the DNA TGTGCCAGCAGCCGGGACACCTACGAGCAGTACTTC.

This clonotype has at least ten counts. The CDR3: CASSYFRGTLTGELFF. The CDR3 DNA reads TGTGCCAGCAGTTACTTTCGAGGGACTTTAACCGGGGAGCTGTTTTTT. The V call is TRBV6-5, the J call TRBJ2-2, with D possibly matching TRBD2 (6 bases). CDR3 size: 16 residues. The germline V gene encodes CDR1 MNHEY and CDR2 SVGAGI. Trimming stripped 1 base from V and 5 bases from J, with 14 bases between.

This clonotype was observed many times. The rearrangement joins TRBV18 to TRBJ1-3; possibly TRBD1 for D (6 bases). CDR3 size: 17 residues. Germline loops: CDR1 KGHSH, CDR2 LQKENI. V was cut by 3 bases and J by 4 bases, with 19 bases left in between. Written as DNA, the CDR3 is TGTGCCAGCTCACCTTCTAACGCCGGGACAACAGGAAACACCATATATTTT. It yields the protein CASSPSNAGTTGNTIYF.